This T cell receptor beta chain was obtained from a study of blood T cells in healthy people across ages (dated by TCRdb to between 2014 and 2016). Background on the whole study: Template switching captured roughly one uniquely barcoded TCR beta cDNA molecule per two T cells in model experiments. To track age-related changes in TCR beta repertoire diversity, the study relied on deep sequencing normalized with unique cDNA molecular identifiers. Four age groups were formed from the donors: young (average approximately 15 years), middle-aged (around 41), aged (62) and long-lived (approximately 78). For two donors (one aged 18 to 30 and one aged 80 or older), the study analyzed two additional independent replicas of 1 million unique cDNA reads from the same blood draw. Overall study outcomes, separate from this receptor: A strong correlation was found between observed TCR beta diversity and the percentage of naive T cells measured by flow cytometry. As age increased, observed TCR beta diversity per million T cells dropped in a roughly linear way, and a significant reduction was already evident by age about 36. Estimates of total diversity based on one million sequenced T cells were regarded as lower bounds and as underestimates. Because donor CMV infection status was unknown, age-related changes in expanded clonotypes were potentially confounded. Conclusive comparison of naive and antigen-experienced compartments was prevented by the profiling of bulk unsorted PBMCs. Compared with the aged group, more naive CD4+ T cells, fewer expanded clones and increased TCR diversity were shown by the long-lived group, suggesting age selection.

To note about this clonotype: No cognate antigen has been identified for it. The junction departs from germline at one end; a sequencing error may be responsible.

The method was 5' RACE. The sequencer was an Illumina HiSeq 2500. A second PCR of roughly 7 to 12 cycles was performed with a sample-barcoded 5' primer and a J-beta primer mix. A unique molecular identifier was introduced onto each TCR beta cDNA molecule by a template-switch 5' adaptor carrying 12 random nucleotides. Each sample yielded at least 2.5 million CDR3-containing paired-end reads. All of the RNA was converted into first-strand cDNA using the Mint cDNA synthesis kit, with a TRBC-specific oligonucleotide serving as the primer. After uracil-DNA glycosylase treatment, a first 18-cycle PCR used universal primers M1SS and BC2_uni_R on all cDNA. Regarding the original processing steps: Normalization of each sample was performed by random selection of 1 million high-quality reads, each carrying a distinct molecular identifier. Reads with shared molecular identifiers were discarded instead of being binned into consensus sequences. MiTCR, with a Q25 quality threshold and the strictest error-elimination algorithm, was used for CDR3 identification, clonotype clustering and error correction. A nonparametric unseen species model with Euler transformation was used to estimate lower-bound total TCR beta diversity. The raw public reads went through TCRdb reprocessing: fastp at Q25, MiXCR clone calling, in-frame beta chains kept. Each entry is one CDR3 protein sequence, shown with its most common DNA and genes. In this record, the V and J calls reflect TCRdb's handling and not the investigators' own analysis. Within this sample are around 1,000,000 distinct CDR3 sequences, with under 30% of them counted one time only. 0.65% to 0.95% of the sample lies in the top ten.

The donors were around 39 Caucasian individuals from Russia, aged about 6 to 95 years, who were systemically healthy. Each donor gave roughly 9.5 milliliters of peripheral blood, collected into EDTA-treated Vacutainer tubes. PBMCs were isolated by Ficoll-Paque density-gradient centrifugation, with at least 6 million obtained per sample. Total RNA was extracted from PBMCs with Trizol reagent, with at least 5.5 micrograms obtained per sample. Naive CD45RAhigh/CD27high T cell percentages were measured by flow cytometry on a PBMC aliquot from every donor. Including cysteine and phenylalanine, the CDR3 has 17 amino acids. The only DNA kept is the CDR3, 51 bases in frame from the first base. This same sample was also part of a study on T cells of mothers and their children. That second report states: Nine systemically healthy Caucasian individuals, comprising three mothers and their six children, were included as donors. cDNA synthesis consumed the entire amount of extracted RNA, loaded at about 1.5 ug RNA in each 15 ul reaction. In the second PCR, sample barcodes and 2-4 random nucleotides were introduced via the M1S primer. More than 9 million TCR beta CDR3 reads were obtained from each mother, and some 3.2 million reads were obtained from each child. In both related and unrelated pairs, thymic selection shapes the output of TCR recombination in a similar way, with inherited differences having only a minor effect. Related mother-child pairs always showed normalized repertoire overlap that was slightly higher than in unrelated mother-child pairs, though the difference was never significant. Persistent microchimeric T cell clones were not detected, at a sensitivity of about 90 clones per million clonotypes. In the study, deep NGS was used to compare the TCR beta repertoires of mothers and children, and features distinguishing related mother-child pairs from unrelated individuals were sought. On average, the children were roughly 11 +/- 4 years old, while the mothers were about 40 +/- 4 years old. After adapter ligation was performed with NEBNext reagents, the libraries were sequenced on an Illumina HiSeq 2000 with 100+100 nt paired-end reads. To avoid cross-contamination, the mother libraries and the child libraries were prepared a month apart and sequenced in separate runs. For each donor, between about 500,000 and 2,200,000 distinct TCR beta clonotypes were identified. Naive TCR beta clonotypes were estimated from low-frequency clonotypes matched to each donor's FACS-determined naive share, without sorting.

Sequencing was performed on blood. The receptor's source is a girl between 2 and 10 years old in good health. This sequence uses TRBV12-3 or TRBV12-4 and TRBJ2-1, with TRBD2 identical over 11 junction bases. The nucleotide sequence is TGTGCCAGCAGTTTAGCTTTTCTAGCGGGGGGTAAAAATGGGCAGTTCTTC. This codes for CASSLAFLAGGKNGQFF.